The clone carrying this TCR beta chain appeared many times. What it binds is unknown. Unique molecular identifiers were linked by the library to individual cDNA molecules. Via MiXCR, TCRdb re-called the RACE reads, giving one row per CDR3 protein. The sample lists about 84,000 distinct CDR3 sequences; under 11% were seen once. V shed 1 base and J 3 bases; nucleotides not matched to a gene: 0. The CDR3 is made up of 14 amino acids. The germline V gene encodes CDR1 MDHEN and CDR2 SYDVKM. The record originates from a study of human T cells and chemical hapten exposure. General study points: No change in TCRs above 1 in 1000 frequency was produced by DPC sensitization. While controls formed fewer of them, expanded TCRs formed significantly more large CDR3 similarity clusters.

Indicated time point: patch test 2, 6 weeks after DPC sensitization. Treatment defined: therapeutic diphenylcyclopropenone sensitization with weekly scalp DPC. Sample donors consisted of patients with alopecia, aged 18 to 70 years, who were suitable for DPC. This clonotype originated in a woman between 50 and 59 years old with alopecia areata. Some clones in this sample may be carry-over from other donors' samples. This chain connects TRBV28 to TRBJ2-1; 7 bases align to TRBD1. This specimen consisted of whole blood, obtained in connection with sensitization to the hapten diphenylcyclopropenone (DPC). The DNA of the CDR3 is TGTGCCAGCAGTTTATCAGGGGGCTACAATGAGCAGTTCTTC. Translated: CASSLSGGYNEQFF. The whole variable domain, remainder taken from reference TRBV28 and TRBJ2-1, is DVKVTQSSRYLVKRTGEKVFLECVQDMDHENMFWYRQDPGLGLRLIYFSYDVKMKEKGDIPEGYSVSREKKERFSLILESASTNQTSMYLCASSLSGGYNEQFFGPGTRLTVL.